This T cell receptor beta chain originates from a study of OX40 agonist ivuxolimab in advanced cancers. Study-level information: The dose of intravenous ivuxolimab that patients received every 2 weeks ranged from 0.01 to 10 mg/kg.

Clones were read by immunoSEQ multiplex PCR, and TCRdb kept only the in-frame ones, dropping some. The table shows tens of thousands of clones, with 75% to 90% occurring only once. Germline CDR1 reads LNHDA; CDR2 reads SQIVND (reference sequence). The V gene lost 11 bases and the J gene lost 3 bases, with 14 bases spanning the gap. The CDR3 sequence is 13 residues long. The clonotype comes from an adult with an advanced solid tumor such as melanoma, head and neck, liver or kidney cancer. The sample in question was CD4+ or CD8+ T cells sorted from blood, obtained in a trial of the OX40 agonist ivuxolimab. The chain employs TRBV19 and TRBJ2-1, with TRBD2 as a possible D gene (7 bases). The DNA of the CDR3 is TGTGCCTCCAAGGGGGGGGACTACAATGAGCAGTTCTTC. Protein product: CASKGGDYNEQFF.